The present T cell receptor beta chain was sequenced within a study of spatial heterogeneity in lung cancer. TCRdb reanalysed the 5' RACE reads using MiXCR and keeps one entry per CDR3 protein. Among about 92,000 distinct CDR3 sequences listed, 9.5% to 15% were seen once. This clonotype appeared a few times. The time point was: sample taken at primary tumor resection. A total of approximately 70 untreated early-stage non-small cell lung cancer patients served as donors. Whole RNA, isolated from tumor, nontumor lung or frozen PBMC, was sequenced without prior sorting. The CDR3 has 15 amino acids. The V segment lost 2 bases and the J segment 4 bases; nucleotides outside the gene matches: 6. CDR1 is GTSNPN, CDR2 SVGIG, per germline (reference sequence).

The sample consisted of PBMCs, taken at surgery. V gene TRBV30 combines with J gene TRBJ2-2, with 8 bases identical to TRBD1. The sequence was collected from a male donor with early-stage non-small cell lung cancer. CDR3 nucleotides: TGTGCCTGGAGTAGCCAGGGGGCTGGCACCGGGGAGCTGTTTTTT. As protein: CAWSSQGAGTGELFF.